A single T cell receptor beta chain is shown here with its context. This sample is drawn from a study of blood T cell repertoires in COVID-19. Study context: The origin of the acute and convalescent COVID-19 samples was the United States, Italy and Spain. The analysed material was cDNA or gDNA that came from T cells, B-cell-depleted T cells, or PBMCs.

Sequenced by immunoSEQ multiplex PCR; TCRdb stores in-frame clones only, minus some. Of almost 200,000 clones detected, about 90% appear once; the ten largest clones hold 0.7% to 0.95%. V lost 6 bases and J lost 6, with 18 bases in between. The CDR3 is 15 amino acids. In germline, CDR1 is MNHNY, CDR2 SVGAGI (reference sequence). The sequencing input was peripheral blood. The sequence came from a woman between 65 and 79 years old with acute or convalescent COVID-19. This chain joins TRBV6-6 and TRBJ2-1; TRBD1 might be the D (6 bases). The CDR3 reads CASRVLQGLGNEQFF. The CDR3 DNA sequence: TGTGCCAGCAGGGTACTACAGGGTCTCGGCAATGAGCAGTTCTTC.